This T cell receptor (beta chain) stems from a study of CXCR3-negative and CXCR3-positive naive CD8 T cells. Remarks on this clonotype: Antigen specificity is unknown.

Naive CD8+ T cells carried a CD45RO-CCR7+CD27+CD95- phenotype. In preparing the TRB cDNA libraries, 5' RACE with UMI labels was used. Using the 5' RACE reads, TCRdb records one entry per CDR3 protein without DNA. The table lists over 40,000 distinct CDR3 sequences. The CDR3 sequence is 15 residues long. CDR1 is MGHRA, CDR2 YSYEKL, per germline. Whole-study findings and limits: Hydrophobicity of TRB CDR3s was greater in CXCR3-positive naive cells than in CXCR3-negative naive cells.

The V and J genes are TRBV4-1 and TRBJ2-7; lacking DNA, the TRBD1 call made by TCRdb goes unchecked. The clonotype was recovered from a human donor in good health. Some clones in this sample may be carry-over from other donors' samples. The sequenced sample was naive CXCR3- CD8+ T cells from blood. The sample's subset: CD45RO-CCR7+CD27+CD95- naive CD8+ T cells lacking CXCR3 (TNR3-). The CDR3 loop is CASSQEGTGVHEQYF.